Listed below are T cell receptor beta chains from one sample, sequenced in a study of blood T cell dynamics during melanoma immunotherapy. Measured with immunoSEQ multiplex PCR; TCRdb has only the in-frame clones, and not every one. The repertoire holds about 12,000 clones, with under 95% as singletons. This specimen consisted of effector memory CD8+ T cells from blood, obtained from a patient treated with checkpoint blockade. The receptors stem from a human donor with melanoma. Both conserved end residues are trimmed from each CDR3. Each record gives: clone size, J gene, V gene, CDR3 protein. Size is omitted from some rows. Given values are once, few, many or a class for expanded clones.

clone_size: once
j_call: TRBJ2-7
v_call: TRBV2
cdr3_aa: ASKEYPTEAYEQY

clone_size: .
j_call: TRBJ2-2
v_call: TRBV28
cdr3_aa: ASSLQQLNTGELF

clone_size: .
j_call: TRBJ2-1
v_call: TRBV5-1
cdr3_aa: ASSLGIVDEQF

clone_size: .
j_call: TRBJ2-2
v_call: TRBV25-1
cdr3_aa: ASTLGTSGRGAPGELF

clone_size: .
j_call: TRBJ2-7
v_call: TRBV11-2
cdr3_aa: ASSLGRTYEQY

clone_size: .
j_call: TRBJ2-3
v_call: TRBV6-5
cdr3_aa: ASSPGHGATDTQY

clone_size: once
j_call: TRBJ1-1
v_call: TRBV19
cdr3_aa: ASRWGAHPMNTEAF

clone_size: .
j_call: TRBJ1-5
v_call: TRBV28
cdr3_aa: ASSFGGFQPQH

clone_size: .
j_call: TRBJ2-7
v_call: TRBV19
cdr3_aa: ASSILPRNEQY

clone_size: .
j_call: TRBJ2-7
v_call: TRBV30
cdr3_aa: AWSLFGGAYEQY

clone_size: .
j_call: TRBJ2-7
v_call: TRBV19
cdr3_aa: ASSPGTGFTEQY

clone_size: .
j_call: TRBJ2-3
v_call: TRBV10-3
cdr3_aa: ATGQGSDTQY

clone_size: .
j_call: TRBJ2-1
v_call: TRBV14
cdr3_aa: ASSQGLAGVNEQF

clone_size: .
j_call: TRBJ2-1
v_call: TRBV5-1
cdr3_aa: ASSSPDTYNEQF

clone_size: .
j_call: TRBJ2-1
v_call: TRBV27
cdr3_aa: ASSLSSGQNNEQF

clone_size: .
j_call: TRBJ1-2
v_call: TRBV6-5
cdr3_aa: ASSYSNPGGRGYT

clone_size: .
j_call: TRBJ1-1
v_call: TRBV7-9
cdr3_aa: ASTIMGAEAF

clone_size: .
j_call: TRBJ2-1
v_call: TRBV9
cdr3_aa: ASSALAGAYNEQF

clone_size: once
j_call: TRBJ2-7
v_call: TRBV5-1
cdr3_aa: ASSLLGRAEQY

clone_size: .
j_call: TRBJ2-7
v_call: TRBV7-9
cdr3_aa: ASRAGLAGSYEQY

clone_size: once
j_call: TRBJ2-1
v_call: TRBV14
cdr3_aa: ASSRDTFYNEQF

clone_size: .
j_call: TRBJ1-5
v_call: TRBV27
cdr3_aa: ASTPGMNQPQH

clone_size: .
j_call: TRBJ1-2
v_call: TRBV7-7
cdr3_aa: ASSPWTDNSIDGYT

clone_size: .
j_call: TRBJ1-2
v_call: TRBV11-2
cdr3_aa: ASSLAIGQGASDYT

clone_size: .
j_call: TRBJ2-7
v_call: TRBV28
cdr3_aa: ASSRYGGSGSYEQY

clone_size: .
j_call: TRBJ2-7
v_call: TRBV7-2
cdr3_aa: ATRDGSYEQY

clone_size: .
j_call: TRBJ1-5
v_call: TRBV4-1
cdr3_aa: ASSQEPDAGQPQH

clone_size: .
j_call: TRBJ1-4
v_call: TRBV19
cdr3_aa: ASSTGESREKLF

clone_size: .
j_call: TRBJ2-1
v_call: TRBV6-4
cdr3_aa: ASSDLVGEQF

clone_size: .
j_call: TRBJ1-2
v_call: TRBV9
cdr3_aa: ASSVDGGVNYGYT

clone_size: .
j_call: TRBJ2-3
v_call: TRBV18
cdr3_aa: ASSPTLPAHAGTDTQY

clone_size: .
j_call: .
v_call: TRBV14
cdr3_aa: ASSQTELANSAYEQY

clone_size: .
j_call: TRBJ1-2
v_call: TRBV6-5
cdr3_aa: ASSLSLPADGYT

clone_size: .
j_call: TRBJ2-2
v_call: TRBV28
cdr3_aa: ASSIAGDRGELF

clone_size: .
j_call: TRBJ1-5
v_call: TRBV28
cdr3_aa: ASLVDRHNQPQH

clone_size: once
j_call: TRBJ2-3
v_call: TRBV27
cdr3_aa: ASSWQGPSTDTQY

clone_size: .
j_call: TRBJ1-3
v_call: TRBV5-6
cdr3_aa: ASSGVSITSGNTIY

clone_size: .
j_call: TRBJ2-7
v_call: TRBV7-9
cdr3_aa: ASSPAEGPYEQY

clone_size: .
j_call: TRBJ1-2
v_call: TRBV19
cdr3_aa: ASSQGYGYT

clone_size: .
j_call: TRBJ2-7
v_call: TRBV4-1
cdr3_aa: ASSQDQFKSSEQY

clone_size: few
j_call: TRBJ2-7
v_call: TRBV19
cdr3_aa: ASSWALGTSSYEQY

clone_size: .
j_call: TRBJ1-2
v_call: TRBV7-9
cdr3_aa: ASSPLGPGGYT

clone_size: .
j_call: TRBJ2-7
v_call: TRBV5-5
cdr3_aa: ASSDAVVTSGYYKQY

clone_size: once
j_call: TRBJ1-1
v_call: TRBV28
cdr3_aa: ASSLEGQANTEAF

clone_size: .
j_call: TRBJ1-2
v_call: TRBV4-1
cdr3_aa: ASSQAAASGYT

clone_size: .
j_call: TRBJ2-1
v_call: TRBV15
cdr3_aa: ATSRLAGGPNEQF

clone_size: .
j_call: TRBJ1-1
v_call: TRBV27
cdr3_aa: ASNSPHWEEAF

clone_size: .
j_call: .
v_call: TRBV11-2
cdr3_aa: ASSFTGSEQY

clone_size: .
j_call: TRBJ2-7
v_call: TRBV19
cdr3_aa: ASSIDRQGYEQY

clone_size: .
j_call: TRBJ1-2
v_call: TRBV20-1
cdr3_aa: SARSTASTS

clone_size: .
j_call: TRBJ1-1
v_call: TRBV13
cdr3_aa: ASSLREPNTEAF

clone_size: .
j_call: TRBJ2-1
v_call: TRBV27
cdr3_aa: ASSFGTAYHEQF

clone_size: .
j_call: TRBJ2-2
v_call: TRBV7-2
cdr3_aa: ASSLFLARTGELF

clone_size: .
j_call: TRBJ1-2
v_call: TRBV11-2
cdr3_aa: ASSLDREITNYGYT

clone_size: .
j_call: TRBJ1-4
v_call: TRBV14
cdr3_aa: ASSAGQFTNEKLF

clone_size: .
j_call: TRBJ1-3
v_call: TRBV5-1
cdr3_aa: ASSPANSGNTIY

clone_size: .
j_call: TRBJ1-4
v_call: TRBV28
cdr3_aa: ASSFPPTRSGREKLF